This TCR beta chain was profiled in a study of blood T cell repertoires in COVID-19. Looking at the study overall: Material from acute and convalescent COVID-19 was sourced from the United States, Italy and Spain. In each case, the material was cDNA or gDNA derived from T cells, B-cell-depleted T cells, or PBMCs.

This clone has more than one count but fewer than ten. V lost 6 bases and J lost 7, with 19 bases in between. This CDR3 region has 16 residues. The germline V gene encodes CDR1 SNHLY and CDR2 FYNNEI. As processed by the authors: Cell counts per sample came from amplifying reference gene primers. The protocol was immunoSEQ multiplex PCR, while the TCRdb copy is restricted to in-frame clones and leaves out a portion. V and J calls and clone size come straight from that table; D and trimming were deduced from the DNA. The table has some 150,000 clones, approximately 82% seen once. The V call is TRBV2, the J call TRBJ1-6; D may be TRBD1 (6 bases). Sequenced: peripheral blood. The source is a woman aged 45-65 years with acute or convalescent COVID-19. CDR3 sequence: CASSPRDTVGNSPLHF. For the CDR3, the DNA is TGTGCCAGCAGCCCAAGGGACACGGTTGGCAATTCACCCCTCCACTTT.